This T cell receptor beta chain came from a study of blood T cell repertoires in COVID-19. In the study overall: Researchers got acute and convalescent COVID-19 samples from the United States, Italy and Spain.

Per germline, CDR1 ENHRY and CDR2 SYGVKD. The CDR3 is 15 residues long. V was shortened by 10 bases and J by 7 bases, with 20 bases between the two germline ends. This clone appeared once. Sequencing used immunoSEQ multiplex PCR; TCRdb keeps in-frame clones, though not all of them. The sample holds around 260,000 clones, roughly nine tenths seen once. V is TRBV10-3 and J is TRBJ1-6, with a weak D call TRBD1 (6 bases). The sequence was collected from a woman aged 40 to 50 who had recovered from COVID-19. Specimen: peripheral blood. CDR3 coding DNA: TGTGCCACCGATCCTGGAAGGGGGAAAAATTCACCCCTCCACTTT. It is translated as CATDPGRGKNSPLHF.